A single TCR beta chain is shown here with its context. Its antigen is not identified. The sample comes from a study of cytomegalovirus exposure and HLA in healthy donors. Findings and caveats of the study: It was 150 or so TCR beta chains that were listed as cytomegalovirus-associated.

Some clones are missing from TCRdb's copy, which holds only in-frame ones; the method was immunoSEQ multiplex PCR. Of over 150,000 clones listed, about 80% are singletons. Sequencing was carried out using PBMCs. The sequence derives from a woman aged 18 to 35 in good health and CMV-seropositive.

Here the CDR3 reads CASSSTGGEQFF. The CDR3 DNA sequence: TGTGCCAGCAGTTCGACAGGGGGTGAGCAGTTCTTC. V gene TRBV27 combines with J gene TRBJ2-1; 9 bases match TRBD1. V shed 4 bases, J shed 9 bases, and the junction held 1 base outside the gene matches. The CDR3 is 12 residues long. Germline CDR1 MNHEY, CDR2 SMNVEV (reference sequence).